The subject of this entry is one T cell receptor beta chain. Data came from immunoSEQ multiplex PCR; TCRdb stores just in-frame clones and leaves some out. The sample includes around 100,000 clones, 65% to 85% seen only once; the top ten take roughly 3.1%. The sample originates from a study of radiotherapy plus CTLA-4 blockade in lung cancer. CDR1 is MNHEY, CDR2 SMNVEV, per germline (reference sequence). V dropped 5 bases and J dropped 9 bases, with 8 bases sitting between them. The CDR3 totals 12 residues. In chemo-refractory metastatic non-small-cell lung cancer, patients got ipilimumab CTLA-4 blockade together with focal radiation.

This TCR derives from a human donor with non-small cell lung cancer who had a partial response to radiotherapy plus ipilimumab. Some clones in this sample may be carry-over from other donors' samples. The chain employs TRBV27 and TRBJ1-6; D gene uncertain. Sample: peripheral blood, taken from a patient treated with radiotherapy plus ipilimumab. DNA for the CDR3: TGTGCCAGCAGTAGCCTTAGTTCACCCCTCCACTTT. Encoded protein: CASSSLSSPLHF.